The rows below give T cell receptor beta chains drawn from one sample of a study of T cell responses to AZD1222 COVID-19 vaccine. Repertoires were generated with immunoSEQ multiplex PCR, while TCRdb's copy carries only in-frame clones and drops some. The sample has some 130,000 clones, 92% seen once. This specimen consisted of peripheral blood, obtained on day 0 of AZD1222 vaccination. The receptors stem from an adult in good health. The CDR3 runs from the conserved cysteine through the conserved F or W. Each record gives: J gene, D gene, V gene, clone size, CDR3 DNA, CDR3 protein. A D gene is named only where the DNA matches it firmly. The size field is filled for only some rows; it gives once, few, many or a size class.

J gene: TRBJ2-1; D gene: -; V gene: TRBV14; clone size: -; CDR3 DNA: TGTGCCAGCAGCCCCAGTCGGGTATCAAATGAGCAGTTCTTC; CDR3 protein: CASSPSRVSNEQFF
J gene: TRBJ2-7; D gene: -; V gene: TRBV21-1; clone size: -; CDR3 DNA: TGTGCCAGGATGGGACAGGTGCGACACGAGCAGTACTTC; CDR3 protein: CARMGQVRHEQYF
J gene: TRBJ2-5; D gene: TRBD2; V gene: TRBV2; clone size: -; CDR3 DNA: TGTGCCAGGCGACTAGCGGGACCAGAGACCCAGTACTTC; CDR3 protein: CARRLAGPETQYF
J gene: TRBJ2-1; D gene: -; V gene: TRBV19; clone size: -; CDR3 DNA: TGTGCCAGTAGTGTTATTGGACTCGGCAATGAGCAGTTCTTC; CDR3 protein: CASSVIGLGNEQFF
J gene: TRBJ1-1; D gene: -; V gene: TRBV7-9; clone size: once; CDR3 DNA: TGTGCCAGCAGCTTAGTACAGAACACTGAAGCTTTCTTT; CDR3 protein: CASSLVQNTEAFF
J gene: TRBJ1-5; D gene: -; V gene: TRBV7-9; clone size: -; CDR3 DNA: TGTGCCAGCAGCTTAGATGCTTGGGGTACGAGCAATCAGCCCCAGCATTTT; CDR3 protein: CASSLDAWGTSNQPQHF
J gene: TRBJ1-1; D gene: -; V gene: TRBV13; clone size: -; CDR3 DNA: TGTGCCGTAAGGAGGGTCACTGAAGCTTTCTTT; CDR3 protein: CAVRRVTEAFF
J gene: TRBJ2-7; D gene: -; V gene: TRBV25-1; clone size: -; CDR3 DNA: TGTGCCAGCAGTGAACAGGGGAGGCCCTACGAGCAGTACTTC; CDR3 protein: CASSEQGRPYEQYF
J gene: TRBJ2-2; D gene: -; V gene: TRBV4-1; clone size: -; CDR3 DNA: TGCGCCAGCAGCCAACTGGTCTCCGGGGAGCTGTTTTTT; CDR3 protein: CASSQLVSGELFF
J gene: TRBJ1-6; D gene: -; V gene: TRBV6-5; clone size: once; CDR3 DNA: TGTGCCAGCAGTCGTCCTGTGTCCTATAATTCACCCCTCCACTTT; CDR3 protein: CASSRPVSYNSPLHF
J gene: TRBJ2-7; D gene: -; V gene: TRBV10-3; clone size: -; CDR3 DNA: TGTGCCATCAGCCTCGGGGGCTACTACGAGCAGTACTTC; CDR3 protein: CAISLGGYYEQYF
J gene: TRBJ1-1; D gene: -; V gene: TRBV4-2; clone size: -; CDR3 DNA: TGTGCCAGCAGCCAAGATCCCCTCCCCCAGGGGCAGATGAACACTGAAGCTTTCTTT; CDR3 protein: CASSQDPLPQGQMNTEAFF
J gene: TRBJ2-7; D gene: -; V gene: TRBV30; clone size: -; CDR3 DNA: TGTGCCTGGAGTAAACTGATGGCAGGGGAGGGCGAGCAGTACTTC; CDR3 protein: CAWSKLMAGEGEQYF
J gene: TRBJ2-1; D gene: TRBD2; V gene: TRBV5-1; clone size: -; CDR3 DNA: TGCGCCAGCAGCTTGGAGCTAGCGGTGAGCTCCTACAATGAGCAGTTCTTC; CDR3 protein: CASSLELAVSSYNEQFF
J gene: TRBJ1-4; D gene: TRBD1; V gene: TRBV6-5; clone size: -; CDR3 DNA: TGTGCCAGCAGTCCCGACAGGGGAGAAAAACTGTTTTTT; CDR3 protein: CASSPDRGEKLFF
J gene: TRBJ2-1; D gene: -; V gene: TRBV29-1; clone size: -; CDR3 DNA: TGCAGCGGGAAACCCACAGGGATCAGCGACAATGAGCAGTTCTTC; CDR3 protein: CSGKPTGISDNEQFF
J gene: TRBJ1-5; D gene: -; V gene: TRBV28; clone size: -; CDR3 DNA: TGTGCCAGCAGTTTGGCCGAAATCCAGCCCCAGCATTTT; CDR3 protein: CASSLAEIQPQHF
J gene: TRBJ1-6; D gene: -; V gene: TRBV3-1/TRBV3-2; clone size: -; CDR3 DNA: TGTGCCAGCAGCCAAGATCTTGCGTCCGACTATAATTCACCCCTCCACTTT; CDR3 protein: CASSQDLASDYNSPLHF
J gene: TRBJ1-1; D gene: -; V gene: TRBV19; clone size: -; CDR3 DNA: TGTGCCAGTAGTAGGTCATTACAGGGAACTGAAGCTTTCTTT; CDR3 protein: CASSRSLQGTEAFF
J gene: TRBJ1-4; D gene: -; V gene: TRBV30; clone size: -; CDR3 DNA: TGTGCCTGGAGTGTAGGGTCGGTAGAAAAACTGTTTTTT; CDR3 protein: CAWSVGSVEKLFF
J gene: TRBJ1-1; D gene: -; V gene: TRBV6-5; clone size: -; CDR3 DNA: TGTGCCAGCAGGGGGGGAGGGGTGAACACTGAAGCTTTCTTT; CDR3 protein: CASRGGGVNTEAFF
J gene: TRBJ2-3; D gene: TRBD1; V gene: TRBV10-3; clone size: once; CDR3 DNA: TGTGCCATCAGTGAGGACAGGGTTTCCAGCACAGATACGCAGTATTTT; CDR3 protein: CAISEDRVSSTDTQYF
J gene: TRBJ2-2; D gene: TRBD1; V gene: TRBV6-5; clone size: few; CDR3 DNA: TGTGCCAGCAGTTACGAGACAGGGCGGGAGCTGTTTTTT; CDR3 protein: CASSYETGRELFF
J gene: TRBJ2-5; D gene: -; V gene: TRBV10-1; clone size: -; CDR3 DNA: TGCGCCAGCAGTGAAGGGACAGAGACCCAGTACTTC; CDR3 protein: CASSEGTETQYF
J gene: TRBJ2-1; D gene: -; V gene: TRBV3-1/TRBV3-2; clone size: -; CDR3 DNA: TGTGCCAGCAGCCAAGCAGCACTAACCTTCAATGAGCAGTTCTTC; CDR3 protein: CASSQAALTFNEQFF
J gene: TRBJ1-1; D gene: -; V gene: TRBV11-2; clone size: -; CDR3 DNA: TGTGCCAGCAGCTTAGATGGGCGGGGGCGGAACACTGAAGCTTTCTTT; CDR3 protein: CASSLDGRGRNTEAFF
J gene: TRBJ1-2; D gene: TRBD1; V gene: TRBV7-9; clone size: -; CDR3 DNA: TGTGCCAGCAGCTTCGAATACCCAACAGGGGGCAGATTGGGCTACACCTTC; CDR3 protein: CASSFEYPTGGRLGYTF
J gene: TRBJ2-3; D gene: TRBD1; V gene: TRBV30; clone size: -; CDR3 DNA: TGTGCCTGGAGTACAGGGGGACGCACAGATACGCAGTATTTT; CDR3 protein: CAWSTGGRTDTQYF
J gene: TRBJ2-7; D gene: -; V gene: TRBV9; clone size: -; CDR3 DNA: TGTGCCAGCAGCCGGGACATAAATTCCTACGAGCAGTACTTC; CDR3 protein: CASSRDINSYEQYF
J gene: TRBJ1-1; D gene: -; V gene: TRBV15; clone size: -; CDR3 DNA: TGTGCCACCAGCAGAGAAAGGGCCCGTGGGGCTTTCTTT; CDR3 protein: CATSRERARGAFF
J gene: TRBJ1-2; D gene: -; V gene: TRBV18; clone size: -; CDR3 DNA: TGTGCCAGCTCAAGGTCCGGGATCGACGGCTACACCTTC; CDR3 protein: CASSRSGIDGYTF
J gene: TRBJ1-5; D gene: -; V gene: TRBV7-2; clone size: -; CDR3 DNA: TGTGCCAGCAGCTTAGTCTTGGGGAGCAATCAGCCCCAGCATTTT; CDR3 protein: CASSLVLGSNQPQHF
J gene: TRBJ2-3; D gene: TRBD2; V gene: TRBV5-6; clone size: -; CDR3 DNA: TGTGCCAGCAGCCGCTACCCGGGACTAGATCGCCCAGATACGCAGTATTTT; CDR3 protein: CASSRYPGLDRPDTQYF
J gene: TRBJ2-3; D gene: TRBD2; V gene: TRBV3-1/TRBV3-2; clone size: -; CDR3 DNA: TGTGCCAGCAGCCAAGAAACTAGCGGGAGGGATACGCAGTATTTT; CDR3 protein: CASSQETSGRDTQYF
J gene: TRBJ2-1; D gene: -; V gene: TRBV6-4; clone size: -; CDR3 DNA: TGTGCCAGCAGTGACTCGATGGGTGGGAGCAATGAGCAGTTCTTC; CDR3 protein: CASSDSMGGSNEQFF
J gene: TRBJ1-6; D gene: -; V gene: TRBV6-2/TRBV6-3; clone size: -; CDR3 DNA: TGTGCCAGCAGTCGGGGTAATTCACCCCTCCACTTT; CDR3 protein: CASSRGNSPLHF
J gene: TRBJ1-2; D gene: -; V gene: TRBV7-9; clone size: -; CDR3 DNA: TGTGCCAGCAGAATGGGAAACGGGGATGGCTACACCTTC; CDR3 protein: CASRMGNGDGYTF